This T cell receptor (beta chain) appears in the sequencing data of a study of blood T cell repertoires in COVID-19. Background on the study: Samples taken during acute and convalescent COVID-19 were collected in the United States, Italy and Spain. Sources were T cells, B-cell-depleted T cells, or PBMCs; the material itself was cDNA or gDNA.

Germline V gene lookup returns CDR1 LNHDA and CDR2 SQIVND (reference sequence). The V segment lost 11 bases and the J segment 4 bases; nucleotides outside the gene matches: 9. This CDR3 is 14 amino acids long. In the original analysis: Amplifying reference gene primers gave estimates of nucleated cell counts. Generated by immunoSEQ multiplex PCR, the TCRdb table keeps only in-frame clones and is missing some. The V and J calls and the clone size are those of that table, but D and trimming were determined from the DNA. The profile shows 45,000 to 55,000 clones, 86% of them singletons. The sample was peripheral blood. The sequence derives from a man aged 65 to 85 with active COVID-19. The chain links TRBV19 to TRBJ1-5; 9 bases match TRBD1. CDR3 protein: CAGGGTGLNQPQHF. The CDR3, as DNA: TGTGCCGGGGGGGGGACAGGGTTAAATCAGCCCCAGCATTTT.